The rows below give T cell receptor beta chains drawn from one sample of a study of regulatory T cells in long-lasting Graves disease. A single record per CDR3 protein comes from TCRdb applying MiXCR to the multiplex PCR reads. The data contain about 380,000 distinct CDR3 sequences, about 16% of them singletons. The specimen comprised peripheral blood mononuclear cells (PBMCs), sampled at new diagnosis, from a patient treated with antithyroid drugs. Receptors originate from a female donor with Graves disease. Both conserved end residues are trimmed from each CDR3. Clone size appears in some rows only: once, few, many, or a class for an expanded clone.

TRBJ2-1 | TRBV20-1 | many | SARDGGLVNNEQF
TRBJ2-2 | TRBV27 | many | ASSLVAGELF
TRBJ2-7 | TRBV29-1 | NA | SVGQDYEQY
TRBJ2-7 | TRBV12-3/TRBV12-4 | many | ASSREAGYEQY
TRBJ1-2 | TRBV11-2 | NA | ASSSLVRDRYGYT
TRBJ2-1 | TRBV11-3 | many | ASSLDGQGNEQF
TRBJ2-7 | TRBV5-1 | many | ASSLGWLAGIYEQY
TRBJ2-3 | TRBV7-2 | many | ASSLVAGGSKDTQY
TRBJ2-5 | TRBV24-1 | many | ATSDPPGAGETQETQY
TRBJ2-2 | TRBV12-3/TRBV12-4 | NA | ASSPWDREDTGELF
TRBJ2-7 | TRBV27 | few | ASSFFGTSPIYYEQY
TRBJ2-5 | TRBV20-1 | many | SAEGGRETQY
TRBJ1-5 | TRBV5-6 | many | ASSRGTGTQPQH
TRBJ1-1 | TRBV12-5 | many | ASGLREGDEAF
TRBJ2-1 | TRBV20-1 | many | SADQGVGTNEQF
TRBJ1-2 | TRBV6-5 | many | ASSYLTGDYGYT
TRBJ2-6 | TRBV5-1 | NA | ASSPLTASGANVLT
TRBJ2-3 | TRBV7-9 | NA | ASSFLPTPGVRDTQY
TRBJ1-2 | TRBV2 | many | ASSTPGVHGYT
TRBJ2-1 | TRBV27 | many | ASSYRGLGEQF
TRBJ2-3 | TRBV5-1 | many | ASSESTRTDTQY
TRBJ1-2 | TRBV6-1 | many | ASSEARPNYGYT
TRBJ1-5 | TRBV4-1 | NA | ASSTTGNQPQH
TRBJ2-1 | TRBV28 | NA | ASRFSGRANDEQF
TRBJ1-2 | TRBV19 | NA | ASSRFGLEAGGYT
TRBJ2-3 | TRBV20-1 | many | SARGGLGTGESVVGRTQY
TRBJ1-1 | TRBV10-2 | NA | ASSEDSSHEAF
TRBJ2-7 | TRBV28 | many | ASSFWGSGRTTSYEQY
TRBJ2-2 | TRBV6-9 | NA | ASSYARSNTGELF
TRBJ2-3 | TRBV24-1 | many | ATSDSGQRGTDTQY
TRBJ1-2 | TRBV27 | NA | ASSFAGLGLNYGYT
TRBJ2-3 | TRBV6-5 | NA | ASSYLRGASTDTQY
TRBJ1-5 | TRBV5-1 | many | ASSRAGGRNQPQH
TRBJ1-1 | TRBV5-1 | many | ASSYRDTEAF
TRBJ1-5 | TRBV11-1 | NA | ASSSSPSQPQH
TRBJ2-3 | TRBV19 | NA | ASTNPTDTQY
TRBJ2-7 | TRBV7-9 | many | ASSPGTGISYEQY
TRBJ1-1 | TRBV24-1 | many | ATRDTWNTEAF
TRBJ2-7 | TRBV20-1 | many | SASAGVFTYEQY
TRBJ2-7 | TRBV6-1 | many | ASRLSTSGTYEQY
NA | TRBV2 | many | ASRVRRGEYNEQF
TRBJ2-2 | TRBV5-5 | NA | ASSLMIWGTGELF
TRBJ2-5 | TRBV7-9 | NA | ASTKGLAGVLDETQY
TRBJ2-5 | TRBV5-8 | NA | ASSLKLHLQETQY
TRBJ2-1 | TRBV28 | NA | ASSSPATGLVLYNEQF
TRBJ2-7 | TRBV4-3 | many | ASSQDRGIREQY
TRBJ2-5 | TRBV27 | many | ASSKAGTSPQETQY
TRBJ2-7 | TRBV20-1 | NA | SAGFLQY
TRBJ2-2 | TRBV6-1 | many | ASSKGPREGNTGELF
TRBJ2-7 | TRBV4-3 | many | ASSQATGPYEQY
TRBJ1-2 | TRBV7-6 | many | ASSLQGQGADGYT